This T cell receptor beta chain was profiled in a study of T-cell reconstitution after alpha-beta-depleted transplantation in children. The study's findings and limits: The study traced high day-60 TCRbeta diversity in some patients to surviving recipient T cells and thymic progenitors. Diversity and T-cell counts at one year after transplant derived mostly from new T cells. Alpha-beta T cells present about two months after transplant were reported to originate from several hundred expanded graft clones.

Turning to this clonotype: What it binds is unknown.

The authors prepared the TCRbeta library with unique molecular identifiers. A single record per CDR3 protein comes from TCRdb applying MiXCR to the PCR reads. This sample has approximately 1,000,000 distinct CDR3 sequences, with about 26% found just once. Between the trimmed V and J ends, which lost 1 base and 5 bases, there was a span of 15 bases. The CDR3 totals 15 residues. The material was PBMCs, mostly from graft donor cells, obtained 360 days after TCRalphabeta/CD19-depleted stem cell transplant. The sequence came from a boy under two years old who had a stem cell transplant for SCID, so the T cells may come from the graft donor. The rearrangement links TRBV12-3 or TRBV12-4 to TRBJ2-7; D is undetermined. CDR3 loop: CASSLVGIVTHEQYF. Here the CDR3 DNA reads TGTGCCAGCAGTTTAGTTGGTATTGTGACCCACGAGCAGTACTTC.